These T cell receptor beta chains were read from a single sample in a study of CD8+ T cells in alopecia areata. Generated by immunoSEQ multiplex PCR, the TCRdb table keeps only in-frame clones and is missing some. The sample holds 200,000 or so clones; more than 55% are singletons and the top ten take approximately 4.9%. Source material: CD8+ T cells sorted from blood. The receptors derive from a human donor in good health. Both conserved end residues are part of each CDR3. Each record gives: V gene, D gene, clone size, J gene, CDR3 protein. The D gene is left open where the match is weak. Clone size, where shown, is once, few, many, or a class for clones that have expanded.

v_gene: TRBV4-1
d_gene: TRBD1
abundance: .
j_gene: TRBJ2-2
CDR3aa: CASSHDKGATGELFF

v_gene: TRBV5-1
d_gene: .
abundance: .
j_gene: TRBJ2-7
CDR3aa: CASRQSGSYEQYF

v_gene: TRBV9
d_gene: TRBD2
abundance: .
j_gene: TRBJ2-1
CDR3aa: CASSVVAGGPNEQFF

v_gene: TRBV7-6
d_gene: .
abundance: .
j_gene: TRBJ2-7
CDR3aa: CASSLGGTASYEQYF

v_gene: TRBV7-2
d_gene: .
abundance: .
j_gene: TRBJ2-5
CDR3aa: CASSPEGRETQYF

v_gene: TRBV4-2
d_gene: .
abundance: .
j_gene: TRBJ1-1
CDR3aa: CASSQGTPGYTEAFF

v_gene: TRBV19
d_gene: TRBD2
abundance: .
j_gene: TRBJ2-1
CDR3aa: CASTSGGAHNEQFF

v_gene: TRBV4-1
d_gene: .
abundance: .
j_gene: TRBJ1-1
CDR3aa: CASSPDGRGAFF

v_gene: TRBV20-1
d_gene: .
abundance: once
j_gene: TRBJ2-7
CDR3aa: CSAPGGYEQYF

v_gene: TRBV2
d_gene: .
abundance: few
j_gene: TRBJ2-5
CDR3aa: CASSGGERPWETQYF

v_gene: TRBV7-9
d_gene: .
abundance: .
j_gene: TRBJ2-7
CDR3aa: CASSLIPLENEQYF

v_gene: TRBV27
d_gene: TRBD1
abundance: once
j_gene: TRBJ1-2
CDR3aa: CASSWAGTGGNGYTF

v_gene: TRBV2
d_gene: TRBD1
abundance: .
j_gene: TRBJ1-2
CDR3aa: CAIADRGLYGYTF

v_gene: TRBV11-2
d_gene: .
abundance: .
j_gene: TRBJ2-3
CDR3aa: CASSLDEYTQYF

v_gene: TRBV25-1
d_gene: .
abundance: .
j_gene: TRBJ1-6
CDR3aa: CASGSGNSPLHF

v_gene: TRBV2
d_gene: .
abundance: .
j_gene: TRBJ1-1
CDR3aa: CASSEGWRVEAFF

v_gene: TRBV6-6
d_gene: .
abundance: .
j_gene: TRBJ2-1
CDR3aa: CASSYSRAASEQFF

v_gene: TRBV7-2
d_gene: TRBD2
abundance: .
j_gene: TRBJ2-2
CDR3aa: CASSVDGGATGELFF